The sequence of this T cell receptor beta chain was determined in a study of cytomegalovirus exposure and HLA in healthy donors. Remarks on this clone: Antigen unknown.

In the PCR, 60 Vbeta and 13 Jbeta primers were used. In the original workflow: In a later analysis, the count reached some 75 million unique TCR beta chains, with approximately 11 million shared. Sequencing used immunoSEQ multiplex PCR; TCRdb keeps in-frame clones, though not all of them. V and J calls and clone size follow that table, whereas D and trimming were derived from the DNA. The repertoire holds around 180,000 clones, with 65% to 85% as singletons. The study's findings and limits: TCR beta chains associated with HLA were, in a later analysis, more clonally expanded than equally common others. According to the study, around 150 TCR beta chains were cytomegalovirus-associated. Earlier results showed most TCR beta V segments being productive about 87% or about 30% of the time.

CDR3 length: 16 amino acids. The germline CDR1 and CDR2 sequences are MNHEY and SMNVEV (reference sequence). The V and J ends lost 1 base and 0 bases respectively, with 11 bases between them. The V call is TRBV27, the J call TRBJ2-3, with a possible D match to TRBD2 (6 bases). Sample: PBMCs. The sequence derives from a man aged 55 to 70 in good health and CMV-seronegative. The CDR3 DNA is TGTGCCAGCAGTTTATGGCGGGGCCTAAGCACAGATACGCAGTATTTT. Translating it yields CASSLWRGLSTDTQYF.